The 18 T cell receptor beta chains below all came from one sample that was sequenced in a study of yellow fever vaccine responses in identical twins. TCRdb ran MiXCR on the RT-PCR reads and lists one entry per CDR3 protein. The sample holds about 5,000 distinct CDR3 sequences, 65% to 80% seen once. The specimen comprised T cells from blood (PBMCs), unsorted or a sorted subset (not recorded which), sampled before or after yellow fever vaccination (not recorded which). The receptors were sampled from a woman aged 18 to 35 who received the yellow fever vaccine.

This clonotype was seen only a few times. CDR3 sequence reads: CASSRDRGSLAKNIQYF. The CDR3 coding sequence is TGTGCCAGCAGTCGGGACAGGGGGTCCTTAGCCAAAAACATTCAGTACTTC. The V gene is TRBV2, the J gene TRBJ2-4; 11 positions match TRBD1. Germline lookup yields CDR1 SNHLY and CDR2 FYNNEI. The junction had 6 bases not matched to a gene; V was cut back by 5 bases and J by 0 bases. The CDR3 contains 17 residues.

V and J are TRBV2 and TRBJ2-7, with 7 bases identical to TRBD2. J lost 6 bases, V lost 4 bases, and 9 bases had no gene match. CDR1 SNHLY and CDR2 FYNNEI come from the germline V gene. CDR3 size: 14 residues. The CDR3 DNA follows: TGTGCCAGCAGTGTTCAGGGAGGGGCCAGCGAGCAGTACTTC. As protein: CASSVQGGASEQYF. The variable domain in full, completed from reference TRBV2 and TRBJ2-7, reads EPEVTQTPSHQVTQMGQEVILRCVPISNHLYFYWYRQILGQKVEFLVSFYNNEISEKSEIFDDQFSVERPDGSNFTLKIRSTKLEDSAMYFCASSVQGGASEQYFGPGTRLTVT.

The chain links TRBV10-3 to TRBJ2-6; no definite D call. V was trimmed by 2 bases and J by 4 bases, leaving 6 bases between them. Germline V lookup: CDR1 ENHRY, CDR2 SYGVKD. The CDR3 has 14 residues. This chain's CDR3 is CAISEDGGANVLTF. CDR3 nucleotides: TGTGCCATCAGTGAGGACGGAGGGGCCAACGTCCTGACTTTC.

The CDR3 coding sequence is TGTGCCAGCAGCACCTCTCCAGCGGGCGGATACAATGAGCAGTTCTTC. Translation gives CASSTSPAGGYNEQFF. V and J are TRBV6-1 and TRBJ2-1; D is possibly TRBD2 (6 bases). V was pared by 6 bases and J by 4 bases, with 19 bases between. The CDR3 has 16 residues. CDR1 and CDR2 (germline): MNHNS, SASEGT.

This clonotype has a handful of counts. This sequence joins TRBV4-3 and TRBJ2-6, with D unresolved. CDR1 LGHNA and CDR2 YSLEER come from the germline V gene. This CDR3 has 15 residues. V was trimmed by 1 base and J by 1 base, leaving 5 bases between them. The CDR3 sequence: CASSQGQSGANVLTF. The DNA of the CDR3 is TGCGCCAGCAGCCAAGGCCAATCTGGGGCCAACGTCCTGACTTTC.

The chain uses TRBV7-1 and TRBJ2-1; 11 nucleotides align to TRBD2. TRBV7-1 is annotated as an ORF whose role is uncertain. The ends lost 2 bases at V and 3 bases at J; junction bases unmatched: 12. This CDR3 is built from 19 residues. CDR3 residues: CASSSLLTSGRGSYNEQFF. CDR3 sequence (DNA): TGTGCCAGCAGCTCACTCCTCACTAGCGGGAGAGGTAGCTACAATGAGCAGTTCTTC.

This clonotype was recorded once. V usage is TRBV6-1 and J usage is TRBJ1-5; 7 nucleotides line up with TRBD1. Trimming cost V 5 bases and J 4 bases; bases outside gene matches: 5. This CDR3 is 14 amino acids long. CDR1 is MNHNS and CDR2 is SASEGT in the germline V gene. CDR3 sequence: CASSRGTENQPQHF. CDR3 bases: TGTGCCAGCAGTCGAGGGACAGAAAATCAGCCCCAGCATTTT.

This chain links TRBV5-1 with TRBJ2-3, with 7 bases fitting TRBD2. From germline, CDR1 is SGHRS and CDR2 YFSETQ. V shed 0 bases and J 3 bases; nucleotides not matched to a gene: 4. The CDR3 runs 15 residues. The CDR3 region is CASSLVGGGTDTQYF. As DNA, the CDR3 is TGCGCCAGCAGCTTGGTTGGCGGGGGAACAGATACGCAGTATTTT.

CDR3 amino acids: CASSRAFSNQPQHF. The CDR3 region has the DNA TGTGCCAGTAGCCGGGCATTTAGCAATCAGCCCCAGCATTTT. The gene calls are TRBV19 and TRBJ1-5; D unresolved. Germline CDR1 reads LNHDA; CDR2 reads SQIVND (reference sequence). Trimming removed 6 bases from V and 0 bases from J, with 9 bases in between. This CDR3 has 14 amino acids.

This CDR3 is CASSAGQGFYEQYF. The CDR3 DNA is TGTGCCAGCAGTGCGGGACAGGGCTTCTACGAGCAGTACTTC. The V gene is TRBV28, the J gene TRBJ2-7; TRBD1 matches 9 bases. V lost 5 bases and J lost 3; bases outside the gene matches: 5. In germline, CDR1 is MDHEN, CDR2 SYDVKM. The CDR3 has 14 residues. Supplemented by reference TRBV28 and TRBJ2-7, the full variable domain reads DVKVTQSSRYLVKRTGEKVFLECVQDMDHENMFWYRQDPGLGLRLIYFSYDVKMKEKGDIPEGYSVSREKKERFSLILESASTNQTSMYLCASSAGQGFYEQYFGPGTRLTVT.

The chain is built from TRBV6-4 and TRBJ2-1; TRBD1 agrees at 7 bases. The CDR3 sequence is 16 residues long. The V segment lost 2 bases and the J segment 8 bases; nucleotides outside the gene matches: 12. Germline CDR1 reads MRHNA; CDR2 reads SNTAGT. The CDR3: CASSDIGTVSRDEQFF. In nucleotides, the CDR3 is TGTGCCAGCAGTGACATAGGGACAGTTTCCCGAGATGAGCAGTTCTTC.

This clonotype was seen a few times. V is TRBV20-1 and J is TRBJ2-1, with 15 positions matching TRBD2. CDR3 length equals 15 residues. Germline trimming cut 3 bases from V and 8 bases from J; bases unmatched to any gene: 5. Germline assignment: CDR1 DFQATT and CDR2 SNEGSKA (reference sequence). CDR3 residues: CSASLGLAGGDEQFF. As DNA, the CDR3 is TGCAGTGCTAGCTTGGGACTAGCGGGAGGAGATGAGCAGTTCTTC.

This rearrangement joins TRBV7-3 to TRBJ2-1, with 10 bases matching TRBD2. Germline V lookup: CDR1 SGHTA, CDR2 FQGTGA. This CDR3 region has 14 residues. The ends lost 5 bases at V and 7 bases at J; junction bases unmatched: 5. The CDR3 bases are TGTGCCAGCAGCATAGTTAGCGGGGGGAATGAGCAGTTCTTC. It yields the protein CASSIVSGGNEQFF.

About this clonotype: The junction and the germline gene differ at one end; a read error may be behind it. This chain joins TRBV5-1 and TRBJ2-7, with unresolved D. The CDR3 totals 14 residues. Germline CDR1 SGHRS, CDR2 YFSETQ. CDR3 sequence reads: CASSLDEVSNEQYF. CDR3 bases: TGCGCCAGCAGCTTGGATGAGGTCTCCAACGAGCAGTACTTC. Filled out from reference TRBV5-1 and TRBJ2-7, the complete variable domain reads KAGVTQTPRYLIKTRGQQVTLSCSPISGHRSVSWYQQTPGQGLQFLFEYFSETQRNKGNFPGRFSGRQFSNSRSEMNVSTLELGDSALYLCASSLDEVSNEQYFGPGTRLTVT.

The rearrangement links TRBV19 to TRBJ2-3, with D unclear. CDR1 and CDR2 (germline): LNHDA, SQIVND (reference sequence). V was pared by 8 bases and J by 2 bases, with 11 bases between. This CDR3 contains 13 residues. The CDR3 DNA reads as TGTGCCAGTGCCCCCTTCATCACAGATACGCAGTATTTT. It codes for CASAPFITDTQYF. The full variable domain, in which reference TRBV19 and TRBJ2-3 provide the parts outside the CDR3, is DGGITQSPKYLFRKEGQNVTLSCEQNLNHDAMYWYRQDPGQGLRLIYYSQIVNDFQKGDIAEGYSVSREKKESFPLTVTSAQKNPTAFYLCASAPFITDTQYFGPGTRLTVL.

This clonotype was observed a single time. The V gene is TRBV28, the J gene TRBJ2-5; a weak D match, TRBD1 (5 bases). Germline CDR1 is MDHEN and CDR2 is SYDVKM. This CDR3 has 14 amino acids. Trimming cost V 5 bases and J 5 bases, with 15 bases left between them. The DNA of the CDR3 is TGTGCCAGCAGTCCCCATGGGGCTAAGGAGACCCAGTACTTC. Translated, it gives CASSPHGAKETQYF.

This clonotype has only one observation. The rearrangement links TRBV19 to TRBJ1-5; D possibly corresponds to TRBD1 (5 bases). The germline V gene has CDR1 LNHDA and CDR2 SQIVND (reference sequence). The CDR3 length is 16 residues. V lost 6 bases and J 2 bases, leaving 17 bases between the germline ends. The DNA for the CDR3 is TGTGCCAGTAGCCTAATGGGGACCGCGGGCAATCAGCCCCAGCATTTT. Translation gives CASSLMGTAGNQPQHF.

The rearrangement uses TRBV4-1 and TRBJ2-3; D unclear. Germline CDR1 is MGHRA and CDR2 is YSYEKL. Trimming stripped 2 bases from V and 6 bases from J, with 12 bases between. This CDR3 is 14 amino acids long. CDR3: CASSQRMMEDTQYF. CDR3 bases: TGCGCCAGCAGCCAAAGGATGATGGAGGATACGCAGTATTTT.